This T cell receptor (beta chain) was found in a study of cytomegalovirus exposure and HLA in healthy donors (dated by TCRdb to the late 2010s). Regarding the complete study: An earlier analysis of approximately 600 of the donors reported 250 to 350 Gb of sequence data and around 110 million unique TCR beta sequences from 150 million to 200 million T cells. Approximately 300 gigabases of sequencing data and tens of millions of unique TCR sequences made up an early release that covered some 640 HLA-typed donors. Of the 300 to 500 genotyped donors, 80% to 90% were placed in the genetic ancestry cluster associated with self-reported Caucasian donors. The aim of the study was to test whether cataloging public T cell receptors could identify signatures of past pathogen exposure. The study used immunosequencing to profile the T cell repertoires of hundreds of subjects and linked those repertoires to cytomegalovirus serostatus. In addition to the first cohort of around 670 subjects, a separate validation cohort of 100 to 150 different subjects was used. To predict cytomegalovirus infection status, the study combined high-throughput TCR immunosequencing, statistical association of individual TCRs with disease status, and machine learning. A later analysis re-examined previously published TCR beta repertoires from roughly 650 donors and added high-resolution HLA genotyping to investigate patterns of TCR occurrence. In the later analysis, no new phenotypic data were used to find candidate immune exposures; instead, reliance was placed on TCR beta sequences and their occurrence across donors. In an earlier analysis of over 550 of the donors, high-throughput TCR beta sequencing was used to judge whether each TCR beta V gene segment behaved as functional or pseudogenic. Alongside the repertoire data, information on donor age, sex, ethnicity and CMV serostatus was compiled. Genome-wide SNP genotypes for about 65% of the roughly 670 donors were used in a later genetic analysis, which treated that subset as a discovery cohort. All discovery cohort repertoires had been generated using a single sequencing platform. HLA typing included class I and class II loci at four-digit resolution. The number of donors typed differed by locus, with roughly 620-640 for A, B, C, DRB1 and DQB1, more than 500 for DQA1, over 600 for DPA1, and approximately 470 for DPB1. Because of strong linkage in the cohort, five DR-DQ haplotypes were treated as single units for association and clustering. Among some 410 genotyped donors of the cohort, an average of approximately 240,000 unique TCR beta nucleotide sequences was sequenced per donor, of which about 20% were non-productive. General study outcomes and caveats: Most CMV-associated TCR beta chains appeared to be HLA-restricted in a later analysis, and the HLA associations seemed to be driven largely by CMV exposure. A cluster of highly shared sequence variants was judged likely to be a technical artifact of the sequencing pipeline. Strong co-occurrence of HLA alleles, especially DR and DQ, made assigning TCR associations to individual alleles difficult. Because some donors lacked HLA typing at each locus, the association tests relied only on the typed subset. Because counts were too low, roughly 18 rarely observed V segments, including chromosome 9 orphons, were left out of the earlier analysis of 500 to 750 of the donors. Some IMGT-functional V segments, including TRBV6-2 and TRBV6-3, could not be told apart with the 87-base-pair reads, so those segments were excluded. The authors suggested that the approach could potentially be generalized to other disease states and immunological phenotypes. The only immune exposure information available for the cohort was CMV serostatus. In the study, some 160 TCR beta chains were listed as associated with cytomegalovirus. Linkage disequilibrium might explain the correlated functional status among segregating V segments, but an unknown experimental factor could not be ruled out. V-gene and J-gene trimming of TCR beta chains was associated with a missense DCLRE1C variant in a later genetic analysis, and the association was replicated in an independent cohort. Most TCR sequences were observed very rarely across donors, whereas some public TCRs were present in many individuals. A later analysis reported that several top co-occurrence clusters appeared linked to parvovirus B19, influenza, CMV and Epstein-Barr virus. According to a later analysis, TCR association rates differed among HLA loci, with DRB1 alleles showing the most associated TCRs and HLA-C alleles showing the fewest. In vitro tests confirmed that a few of the cytomegalovirus-associated TCR beta chains recognize cytomegalovirus antigens. In an earlier analysis of roughly 500 of the donors, most TCR beta V segments appeared in productive rearrangements about 90% or about 30% of the time, broadly matching IMGT annotations. A later analysis found that HLA-associated TCR beta chains were more clonally expanded and had lower generation probabilities than equally common non-associated chains. A further reported finding was that TCR beta sequences accurately predicted the HLA-A and HLA-B alleles for most subjects in the first cohort. The classifier was reported to diagnose cytomegalovirus status with high specificity and sensitivity in both the original cohort and the validation cohort. The presence/absence analyses assumed that sequencing depth was roughly uniform across donors, and that assumption may not be true. A later analysis associated roughly 17,000 TCR beta sequences with specific HLA alleles at a false discovery rate of 0.05. In a later genetic analysis, fewer N-insertions in productive TCRs were reported among donors in an Asian-associated ancestry cluster than the 666-donor mean. The cohort was sequenced for TCR beta chains only, and without alpha or paired-chain data the features that could be detected were limited.

Turning to this clone: This receptor's antigen is unknown. There are no base qualities to consult, and no much larger clone falls within one base.

From cysteine to phenylalanine, the CDR3 is 13 amino acids long. Only the CDR3 region is kept as DNA, spanning 39 bases read in frame from base 1. At the junction V is shortened by 5 bases and J by 0 bases, with 10 bases in between. CDR1 and CDR2, per the germline V gene (reference sequence), are GTSNPN and SVGIG. The cohort consisted of 600 or so healthy bone marrow donors. Cohort members were all nominally healthy when sampled, although unrecorded immune exposures were likely present. The donor tested CMV seronegative and was one of the 352 seronegative cohort members. A peripheral blood sample was provided by each donor, and peripheral blood mononuclear cells were used for TCR beta sequencing. The Qiagen DNeasy Blood Extraction Kit was used to extract genomic DNA from the blood cell samples. Libraries came from the immunoSEQ multiplex PCR assay. A mixture of 60 forward primers for TCR Vbeta segments and 13 reverse primers for TCR Jbeta segments was used in the multiplex PCR. The CDR3 region of rearranged TCR beta genes was amplified from genomic DNA by a multiplex PCR assay. Amplified TCR beta libraries were sequenced as 87-base-pair reads on the Illumina HiSeq System. The original methods were these. A later analysis tallied 75 million to 95 million unique TCR beta chains across the 666 repertoires, and approximately 9.9 million of those chains were shared by two or more donors. To remove PCR and sequencing errors, raw reads were error-corrected and collapsed into unique sequences using a nearest-neighbor algorithm that merged closely related sequences. To assign V, D and J gene segments, CDR3 sequences were aligned to IMGT reference sequences. Each retained sequence needed at least a six-nucleotide match to both a V gene segment and a J gene segment. A rearrangement counted as productive if the CDR3 had no stop codons and remained in frame with V and J, and every other rearrangement counted as non-productive. Following IMGT convention, CDR3 was defined as the stretch from the second conserved V-encoded cysteine to the conserved J-encoded phenylalanine. In an earlier analysis of roughly 580 of the donors, sequences lacking an unambiguous match to a single V gene segment were excluded. In an earlier analysis of several hundred of the donors, a V segment was called functional when productive rearrangements were above 56.7%, and segregating when the standard deviation between donors exceeded 5%. A statistical classification framework was built for diagnosing cytomegalovirus status from the catalog of TCR beta chain sequences. In a later analysis, TCR nucleotide sequences were compared against IMGT/GENE-DB human TR gene sequences so that V and J genes could be assigned. The TCRdist pipeline was used in a later analysis to assign CDR3 sequences and most-parsimonious VDJ recombination scenarios. In a later analysis, each TCR beta chain was defined by its CDR3 amino acid sequence together with its V-gene family, and reads without a unique V-gene family were excluded. As a way to deal with suspected cross-contamination and a sequencing artifact, a later analysis dropped hundreds of nucleotide sequences that were highly shared and had low generation probability. A later analysis calculated a clonal expansion index for each public chain from normalized within-repertoire ranks of inferred template counts. A later analysis computed generation probabilities with a VDJ recombination model fitted to out-of-frame rearrangements, and checked the results against IGoR. Hypergeometric tests were used in a later analysis to score TCR-TCR, TCR-HLA and TCR-CMV co-occurrence, with a repertoire-size bias correction applied to the TCR pairs. In a later analysis, false discovery rates were estimated by permuting HLA or CMV assignments 20 times. In a later analysis, co-occurring TCRs were grouped using DBSCAN, and TCRdist sequence similarity was added for clustering within HLA-allele-positive subsets. For co-occurrence clustering, repertoires with fewer than 30,000 or more than 120,000 public chains were excluded, along with 5 or 6 repertoires with anomalous nucleotide sharing. The immuneACCESS repertoire file appears here via TCRdb, limited to in-frame rearrangements. These files lack a portion of the clones; in checked studies, under half of the deficit traces to unresolved V genes, and the cause of the others is not known. The DNA gave D and trimming, while V, J and clone size come from that table. Here the sample has roughly 170,000 clones; 70% to 85% occur a single time. 4.8% of the sample belongs to the ten largest clones.

This receptor was identified in a man between 18 and 35 years old in good health and CMV-seronegative. This receptor chain uses TRBV30 and TRBJ2-5; the D gene is perhaps TRBD1, from 6 matching bases. Sequenced input: PBMCs. For the CDR3, the sequence is CAWGNRDQETQYF. The nucleotide sequence is given as TGTGCCTGGGGTAACAGGGACCAAGAGACCCAGTACTTC.